The 13 T cell receptor beta chains below were found in one sample sequenced in a study of blood T cell repertoires in COVID-19. Here immunoSEQ multiplex PCR was the method, and the copy in TCRdb shows in-frame clones only, minus some. The table records about 230,000 clones, about 86% of them present only once. Sequencing input: peripheral blood. The source of these receptors is a man aged 40-50 years with active or convalescent COVID-19.

This clone was counted at least ten times. This chain connects TRBV29-1 to TRBJ2-7; 8 nucleotides align to TRBD2. CDR1 SQVTM and CDR2 ANQGSEA come from the germline V gene. The CDR3 length is 13 residues. Trimming cost V 7 bases and J 6 bases; bases outside gene matches: 11. The CDR3 reads CSAGKGLVGEQYF. DNA for the CDR3: TGCAGCGCCGGAAAGGGACTAGTAGGCGAGCAGTACTTC.

The V gene is TRBV14, the J gene TRBJ2-3; D is perhaps TRBD2 (6 bases). V lost 4 bases to trimming and J lost 4 bases, with 9 bases between them. The CDR3 runs 13 residues. Looked up from germline, CDR1 is SGHDN and CDR2 is FVKESK. DNA for the CDR3: TGTGCCAGCAGCCCCTGGGGGGCAGATACGCAGTATTTT. Amino acid sequence: CASSPWGADTQYF. Full variable domain (outside the CDR3, taken from reference TRBV14 and TRBJ2-3): EAGVTQFPSHSVIEKGQTVTLRCDPISGHDNLYWYRRVMGKEIKFLLHFVKESKQDESGMPNNRFLAERTGGTYSTLKVQPAELEDSGVYFCASSPWGADTQYFGPGTRLTVL.

The V gene is TRBV11-2, the J gene TRBJ1-2; 10 bases match TRBD1. This CDR3 contains 14 residues. Germline loops: CDR1 SGHAT, CDR2 FQNNGV. V gave up 5 bases and J gave up 5 bases; unmatched junction bases: 5. As DNA, the CDR3 is TGTGCCAGCAGCCCAGGACAGGGGGAGTATGGCTACACCTTC. Its translation is CASSPGQGEYGYTF.

This clone was detected only a few times. The chain combines TRBV10-1 with TRBJ2-1; 11 bases line up with TRBD2. The CDR3 contains 16 residues. The germline gives CDR1 WNHNN, CDR2 SYGVQD (reference sequence). The ends lost 4 bases at V and 2 bases at J; junction bases unmatched: 4. CDR3 DNA sequence: TGCGCCAGCAGTGTAACTAGCGGGAGCGCCTACAATGAGCAGTTCTTC. This encodes CASSVTSGSAYNEQFF.

The rearrangement uses TRBV2 and TRBJ1-2; D gene ambiguous. The germline CDR1 and CDR2 sequences are SNHLY and FYNNEI. V was trimmed by 8 bases and J by 0 bases, leaving 10 bases between them. The CDR3 contains 13 residues. In DNA, the CDR3 is TGTGCCAGCTCTTACGGGACTAACTATGGCTACACCTTC. Its protein is CASSYGTNYGYTF.

A note on this clone: Other DNA sequences from this sample encode an identical CDR3 as well. V gene TRBV6-5 combines with J gene TRBJ1-1, with a tentative D call TRBD1 (5 bases). The CDR3 runs to 13 residues. With 6 bases removed from V and 1 base from J, the gap between germline ends came to 9 bases. Germline loops: CDR1 MNHEY, CDR2 SVGAGI. CDR3 amino acids: CASRGTGNTEAFF. The DNA of the CDR3 is TGTGCCAGCAGGGGAACAGGGAACACTGAAGCTTTCTTT.

The rearrangement uses TRBV4-3 and TRBJ1-2; maybe TRBD1 (6 bases). From germline, CDR1 is LGHNA and CDR2 YSLEER. This CDR3 spans 16 amino acids. The ends were cut back, 0 bases at V and 5 bases at J, with 16 bases in the middle. The CDR3 coding sequence is TGCGCCAGCAGCCAAGATCCGACAGGCTCTTGGTATGGCTACACCTTC. Amino acids: CASSQDPTGSWYGYTF.

The genes are TRBV30 and TRBJ1-4; D may be TRBD1 (5 bases). Deletions cut 1 base from V and 8 bases from J, with 17 bases between. The CDR3 is made up of 15 amino acids. CDR1 is GTSNPN and CDR2 is SVGIG in the germline V gene (reference sequence). The CDR3 DNA reads TGTGCCTGGAGTGAGAGACGGGGGTGGCAGGAAAAACTGTTTTTT. Its protein product is CAWSERRGWQEKLFF. Complete variable domain (other parts from reference TRBV30 and TRBJ1-4): SQTIHQWPATLVQPVGSPLSLECTVEGTSNPNLYWYRQAAGRGLQLLFYSVGIGQISSEVPQNLSASRPQDRQFILSSKKLLLSDSGFYLCAWSERRGWQEKLFFGSGTQLSVL.

This clone was detected only a few times. V and J are TRBV3-1 (or the pseudogene TRBV3-2) and TRBJ2-1; TRBD1 aligns across 7 bases. The germline gives CDR1 LGHDT, CDR2 YNNKEL (reference sequence). This CDR3 contains 13 residues. V lost 4 bases to trimming and J lost 7 bases; unmatched junction nucleotides: 4. The chain's CDR3 is CASSPSTGNEQFF. Written as DNA, the CDR3 is TGTGCCAGCAGCCCCTCGACAGGGAATGAGCAGTTCTTC.

The chain carries TRBV19 and TRBJ2-1; tentatively, D is TRBD2 (7 bases). The length of the CDR3 is 16 residues. Germline V gene lookup returns CDR1 LNHDA and CDR2 SQIVND (reference sequence). Trimming stripped 7 bases from V and 4 bases from J, with 20 bases between. This chain's CDR3 is CASNSGGLTLYNEQFF. The CDR3 DNA follows: TGTGCCAGTAACTCCGGGGGGCTAACCCTGTACAATGAGCAGTTCTTC.

The genes are TRBV2 and TRBJ1-1, with TRBD1 matching 7 bases. With V trimmed by 8 bases and J by 1 base, 4 bases remained unmatched. There are 13 residues in the CDR3. Germline assignment: CDR1 SNHLY and CDR2 FYNNEI. CDR3 sequence: CASERQGNTEAFF. In DNA, the CDR3 is TGTGCCAGCGAAAGACAGGGGAACACTGAAGCTTTCTTT.

A remark on this clone: One junction end does not reproduce the germline sequence, and a read error may be involved. The V call is TRBV7-7, the J call TRBJ1-1; no firm D call. This CDR3 is 13 amino acids long. Per germline, CDR1 SSHAT and CDR2 FNYEAQ (reference sequence). This CDR3 is CASSVDTKNEAFF. In nucleotides, the CDR3 is TGTGCTAGCAGCGTCGACACCAAGAACGAAGCTTTCTTT.

J is TRBJ2-7 and V is TRBV3-1 (or the pseudogene TRBV3-2), with 7 bases aligning to TRBD1. The CDR3 covers 12 residues. The junction had 5 bases not matched to a gene; V was cut back by 4 bases and J by 8 bases. Per germline, CDR1 LGHDT and CDR2 YNNKEL (reference sequence). The CDR3 DNA follows: TGTGCCAGCAGCCCAGGGACAGAAAAGCAGTACTTC. Residues: CASSPGTEKQYF.